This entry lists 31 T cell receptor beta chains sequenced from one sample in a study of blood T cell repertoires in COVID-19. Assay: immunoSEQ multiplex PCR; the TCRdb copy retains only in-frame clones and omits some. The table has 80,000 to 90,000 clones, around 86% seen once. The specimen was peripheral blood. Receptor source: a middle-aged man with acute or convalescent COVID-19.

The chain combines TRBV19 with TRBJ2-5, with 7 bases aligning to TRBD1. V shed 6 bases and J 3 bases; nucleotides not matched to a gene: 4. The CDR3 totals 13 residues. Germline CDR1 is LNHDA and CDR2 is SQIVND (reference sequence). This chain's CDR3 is CASSDTGEETQYF. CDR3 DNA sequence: TGTGCCAGTAGCGATACAGGGGAAGAGACCCAGTACTTC.

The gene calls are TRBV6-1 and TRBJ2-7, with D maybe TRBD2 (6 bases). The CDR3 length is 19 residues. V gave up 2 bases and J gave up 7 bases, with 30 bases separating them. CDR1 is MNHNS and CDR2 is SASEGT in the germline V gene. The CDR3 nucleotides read TGTGCCAGCAGTGAAAGAGGGACCCTTGGGACGGGAGTATCGCGTGAGCAGTACTTC. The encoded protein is CASSERGTLGTGVSREQYF.

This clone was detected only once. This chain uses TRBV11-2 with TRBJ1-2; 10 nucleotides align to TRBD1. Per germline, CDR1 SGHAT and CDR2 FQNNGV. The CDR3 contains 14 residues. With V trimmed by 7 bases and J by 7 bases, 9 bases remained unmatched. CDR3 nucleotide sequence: TGTGCCAGCACCTGGACAGGGGGGAATCGTGGCTACACCTTC. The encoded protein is CASTWTGGNRGYTF.

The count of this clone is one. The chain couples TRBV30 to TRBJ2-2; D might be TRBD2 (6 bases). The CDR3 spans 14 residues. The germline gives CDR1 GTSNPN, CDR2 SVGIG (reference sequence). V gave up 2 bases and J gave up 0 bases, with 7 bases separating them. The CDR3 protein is CAWSRLANTGELFF. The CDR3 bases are TGTGCCTGGAGTCGACTAGCGAACACCGGGGAGCTGTTTTTT.

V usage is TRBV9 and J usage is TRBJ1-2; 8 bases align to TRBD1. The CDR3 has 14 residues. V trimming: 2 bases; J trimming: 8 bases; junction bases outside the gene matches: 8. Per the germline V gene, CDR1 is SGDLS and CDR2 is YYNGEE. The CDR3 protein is CASSVDRALRGYTF. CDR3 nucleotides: TGTGCCAGCAGCGTGGACAGGGCCTTAAGAGGCTACACCTTC.

For the CDR3, the DNA is TGCGCCAGCAGTGAGTCGAAAGTCTCGAGCGGGATAAATGAGCAGTTCTTC. It encodes CASSESKVSSGINEQFF. The chain has TRBV10-1 and TRBJ2-1; 7 bases fit TRBD2. The CDR3 spans 17 residues. The V gene's germline CDR1 is WNHNN and CDR2 SYGVQD (reference sequence). J lost 7 bases, V lost 0 bases, and 12 bases had no gene match.

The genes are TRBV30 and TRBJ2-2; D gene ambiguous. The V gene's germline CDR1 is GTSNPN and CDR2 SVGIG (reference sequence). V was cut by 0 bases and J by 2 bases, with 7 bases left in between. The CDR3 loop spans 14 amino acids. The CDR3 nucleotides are TGTGCCTGGAGTGTTAGGAGAAACACCGGGGAGCTGTTTTTT. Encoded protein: CAWSVRRNTGELFF.

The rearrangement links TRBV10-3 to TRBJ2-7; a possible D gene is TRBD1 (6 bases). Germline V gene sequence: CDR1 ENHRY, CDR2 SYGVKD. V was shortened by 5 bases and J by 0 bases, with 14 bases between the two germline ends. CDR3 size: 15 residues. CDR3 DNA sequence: TGTGCCATCAGTCCTTCGACAGGCCGCTCCTACGAGCAGTACTTC. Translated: CAISPSTGRSYEQYF.

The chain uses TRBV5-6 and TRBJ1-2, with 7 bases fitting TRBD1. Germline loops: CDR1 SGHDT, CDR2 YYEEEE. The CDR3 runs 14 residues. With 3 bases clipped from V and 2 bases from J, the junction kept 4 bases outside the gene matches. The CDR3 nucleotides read TGTGCCAGCAGCTCGACAGGGTCGAACTATGGCTACACCTTC. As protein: CASSSTGSNYGYTF. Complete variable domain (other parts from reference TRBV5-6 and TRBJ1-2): DAGVTQSPTHLIKTRGQQVTLRCSPKSGHDTVSWYQQALGQGPQFIFQYYEEEERQRGNFPDRFSGHQFPNYSSELNVNALLLGDSALYLCASSSTGSNYGYTFGSGTRLTVV.

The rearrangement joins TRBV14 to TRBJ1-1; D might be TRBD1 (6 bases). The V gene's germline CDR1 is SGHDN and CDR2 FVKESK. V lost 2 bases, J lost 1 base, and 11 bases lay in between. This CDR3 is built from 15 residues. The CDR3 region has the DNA TGTGCCAGCAGCCAAACAGGGTTGGGGAACACTGAAGCTTTCTTT. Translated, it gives CASSQTGLGNTEAFF.

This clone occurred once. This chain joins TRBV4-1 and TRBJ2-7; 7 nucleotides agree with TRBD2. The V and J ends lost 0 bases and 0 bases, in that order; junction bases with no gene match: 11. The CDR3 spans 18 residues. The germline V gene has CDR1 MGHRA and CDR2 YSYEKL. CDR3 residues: CASSQDRAGWGGSYEQYF. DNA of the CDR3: TGCGCCAGCAGCCAAGACCGAGCGGGGTGGGGAGGCTCCTACGAGCAGTACTTC.

The DNA for the CDR3 is TGTGCCAGCATTCTACCGGGACAGGGAATCGGTGCTGGAAACACCATATATTTT. Translated, it gives CASILPGQGIGAGNTIYF. The chain recombines TRBV5-8 with TRBJ1-3, with 9 bases matching TRBD1. The CDR3 contains 18 residues. Trimming removed 6 bases from V and 2 bases from J; junction bases left unmatched: 15. CDR1 and CDR2 (germline): SGHTS, YDEGEE.

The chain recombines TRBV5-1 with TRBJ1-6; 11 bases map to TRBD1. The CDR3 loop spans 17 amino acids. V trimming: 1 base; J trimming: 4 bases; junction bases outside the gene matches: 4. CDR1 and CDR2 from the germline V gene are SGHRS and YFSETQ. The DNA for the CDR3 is TGCGCCAGCAGCTTGTTGGGACAGGGGGGTTATAATTCACCCCTCCACTTT. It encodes CASSLLGQGGYNSPLHF.

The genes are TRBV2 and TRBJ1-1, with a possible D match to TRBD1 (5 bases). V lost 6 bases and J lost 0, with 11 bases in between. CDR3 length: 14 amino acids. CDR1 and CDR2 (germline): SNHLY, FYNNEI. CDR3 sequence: CASSWGLMNTEAFF. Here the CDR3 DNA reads TGTGCCAGCAGCTGGGGACTGATGAACACTGAAGCTTTCTTT.

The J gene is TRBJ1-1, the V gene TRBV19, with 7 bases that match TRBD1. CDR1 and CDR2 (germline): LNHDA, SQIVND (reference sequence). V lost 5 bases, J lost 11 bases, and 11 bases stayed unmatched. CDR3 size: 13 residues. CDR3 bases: TGTGCCAGTAGTTACAGGGGAACCTCGGGGGCTTTCTTT. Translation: CASSYRGTSGAFF.

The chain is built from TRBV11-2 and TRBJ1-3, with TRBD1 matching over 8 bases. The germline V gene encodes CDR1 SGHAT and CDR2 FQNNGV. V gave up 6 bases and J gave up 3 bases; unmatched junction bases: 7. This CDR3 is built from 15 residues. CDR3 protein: CASRPGTGDGNTIYF. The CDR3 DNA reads TGTGCCAGCAGACCCGGGACAGGCGATGGAAACACCATATATTTT.

For the CDR3, the DNA is TGTGCCAGTAGTATAGAACCTTGGGGCCCTAATGAAAAACTGTTTTTT. Residues: CASSIEPWGPNEKLFF. The chain recombines TRBV19 with TRBJ1-4; D perhaps matches TRBD1 (5 bases). This CDR3 has 16 residues. CDR1 and CDR2 (germline): LNHDA, SQIVND (reference sequence). V was shortened by 0 bases and J by 3 bases, with 11 bases between the two germline ends.

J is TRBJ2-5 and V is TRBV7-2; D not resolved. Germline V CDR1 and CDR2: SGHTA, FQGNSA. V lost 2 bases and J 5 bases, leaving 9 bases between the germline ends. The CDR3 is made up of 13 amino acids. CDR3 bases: TGTGCCAGCAGCTTATCTAACGGGGAGACCCAGTACTTC. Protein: CASSLSNGETQYF.

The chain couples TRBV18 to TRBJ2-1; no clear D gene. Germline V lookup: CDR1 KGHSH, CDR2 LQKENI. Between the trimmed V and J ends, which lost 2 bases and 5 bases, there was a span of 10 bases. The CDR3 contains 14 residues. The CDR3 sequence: CASSPSVENNEQFF. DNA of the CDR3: TGTGCCAGCTCACCATCCGTAGAAAACAATGAGCAGTTCTTC.

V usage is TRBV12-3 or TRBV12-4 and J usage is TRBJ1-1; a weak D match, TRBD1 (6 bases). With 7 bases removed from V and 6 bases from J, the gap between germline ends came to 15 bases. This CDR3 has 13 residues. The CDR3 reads CASIPGGGPEAFF. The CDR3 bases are TGTGCCAGCATCCCTGGGGGGGGGCCTGAAGCTTTCTTT.

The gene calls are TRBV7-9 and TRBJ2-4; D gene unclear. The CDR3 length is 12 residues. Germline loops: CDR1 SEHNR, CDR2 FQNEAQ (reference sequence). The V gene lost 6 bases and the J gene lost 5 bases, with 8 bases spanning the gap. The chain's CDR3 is CASRFEENIQYF. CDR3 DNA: TGTGCCAGCAGATTCGAGGAAAACATTCAGTACTTC.

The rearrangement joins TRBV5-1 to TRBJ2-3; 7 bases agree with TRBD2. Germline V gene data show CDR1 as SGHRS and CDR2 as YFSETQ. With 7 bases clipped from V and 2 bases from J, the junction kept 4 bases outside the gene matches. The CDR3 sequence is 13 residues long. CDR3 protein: CASGAGFTDTQYF. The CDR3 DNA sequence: TGCGCCAGCGGAGCGGGATTCACAGATACGCAGTATTTT.

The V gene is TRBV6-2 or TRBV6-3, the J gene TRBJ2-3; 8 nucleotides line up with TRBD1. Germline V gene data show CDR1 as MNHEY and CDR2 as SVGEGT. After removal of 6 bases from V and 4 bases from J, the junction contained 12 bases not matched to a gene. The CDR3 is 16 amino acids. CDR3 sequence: CASSLNPTGAPDTQYF. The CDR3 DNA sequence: TGTGCCAGCAGCCTCAACCCGACAGGGGCTCCAGATACGCAGTATTTT.

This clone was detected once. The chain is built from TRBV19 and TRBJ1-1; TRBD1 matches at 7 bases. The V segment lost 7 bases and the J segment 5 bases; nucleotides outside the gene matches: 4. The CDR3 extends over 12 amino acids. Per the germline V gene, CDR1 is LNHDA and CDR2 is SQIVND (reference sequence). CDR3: CASTSGGTEAFF. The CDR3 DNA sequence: TGTGCCAGTACCTCAGGGGGGACTGAAGCTTTCTTT.

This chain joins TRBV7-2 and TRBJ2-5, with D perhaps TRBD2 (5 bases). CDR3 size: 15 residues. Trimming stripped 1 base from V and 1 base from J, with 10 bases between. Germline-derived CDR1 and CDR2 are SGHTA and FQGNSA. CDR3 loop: CASSLELDSQETQYF. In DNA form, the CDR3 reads TGTGCCAGCAGCTTAGAGTTGGACTCCCAAGAGACCCAGTACTTC.

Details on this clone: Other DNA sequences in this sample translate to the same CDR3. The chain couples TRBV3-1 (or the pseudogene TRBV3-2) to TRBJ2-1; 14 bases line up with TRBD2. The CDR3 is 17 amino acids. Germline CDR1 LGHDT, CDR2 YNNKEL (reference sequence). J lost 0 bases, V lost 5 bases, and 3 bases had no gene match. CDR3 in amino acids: CASSRGTSGSSYNEQFF. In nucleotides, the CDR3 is TGTGCCAGCAGCAGAGGGACTAGCGGGAGCTCCTACAATGAGCAGTTCTTC.

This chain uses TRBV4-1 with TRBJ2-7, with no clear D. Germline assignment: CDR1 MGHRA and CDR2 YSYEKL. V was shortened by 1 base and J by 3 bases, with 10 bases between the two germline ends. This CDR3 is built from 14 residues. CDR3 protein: CASSQGGGDYEQYF. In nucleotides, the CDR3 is TGCGCCAGCAGCCAAGGAGGCGGTGACTACGAGCAGTACTTC.

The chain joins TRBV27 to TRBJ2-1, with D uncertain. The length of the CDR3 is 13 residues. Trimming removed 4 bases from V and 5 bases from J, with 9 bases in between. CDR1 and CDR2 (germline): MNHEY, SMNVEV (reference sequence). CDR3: CASSSRQDNEQFF. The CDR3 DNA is TGTGCCAGCAGTTCCCGACAAGACAATGAGCAGTTCTTC.

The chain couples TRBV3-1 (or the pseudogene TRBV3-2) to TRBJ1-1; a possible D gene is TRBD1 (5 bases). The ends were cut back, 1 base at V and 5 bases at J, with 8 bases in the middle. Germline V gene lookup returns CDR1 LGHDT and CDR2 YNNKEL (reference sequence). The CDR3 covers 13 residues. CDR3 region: CASSQVQGTEAFF. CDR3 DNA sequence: TGTGCCAGCAGCCAAGTCCAGGGAACTGAAGCTTTCTTT.

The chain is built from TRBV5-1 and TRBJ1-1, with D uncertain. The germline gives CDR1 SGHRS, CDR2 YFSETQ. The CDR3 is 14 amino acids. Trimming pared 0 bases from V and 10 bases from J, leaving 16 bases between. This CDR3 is CASSLESHLNPAFF. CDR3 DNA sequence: TGCGCCAGCAGCTTGGAGTCACACCTTAATCCAGCTTTCTTT.

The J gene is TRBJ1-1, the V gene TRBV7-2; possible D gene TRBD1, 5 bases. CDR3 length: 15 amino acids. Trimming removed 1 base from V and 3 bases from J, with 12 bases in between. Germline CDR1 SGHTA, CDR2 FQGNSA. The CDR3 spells CASSLGGGRDTEAFF. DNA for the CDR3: TGTGCCAGCAGCTTAGGGGGGGGACGGGACACTGAAGCTTTCTTT.